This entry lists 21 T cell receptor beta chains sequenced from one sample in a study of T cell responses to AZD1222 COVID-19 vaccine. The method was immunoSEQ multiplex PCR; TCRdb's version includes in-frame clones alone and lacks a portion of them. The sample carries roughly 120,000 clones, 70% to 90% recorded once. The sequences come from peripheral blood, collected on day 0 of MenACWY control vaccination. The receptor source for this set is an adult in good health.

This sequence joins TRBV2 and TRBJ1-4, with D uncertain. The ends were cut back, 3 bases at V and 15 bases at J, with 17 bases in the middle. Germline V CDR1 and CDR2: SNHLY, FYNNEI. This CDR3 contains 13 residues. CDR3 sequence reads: CASSDGPMSGLFF. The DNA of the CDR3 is TGTGCCAGCAGTGACGGCCCAATGTCCGGATTGTTTTTT.

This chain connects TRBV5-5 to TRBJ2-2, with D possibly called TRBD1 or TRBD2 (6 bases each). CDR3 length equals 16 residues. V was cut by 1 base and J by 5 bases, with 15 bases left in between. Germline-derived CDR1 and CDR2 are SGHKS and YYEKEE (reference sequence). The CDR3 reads CASSLYGGGDTGELFF. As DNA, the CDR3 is TGTGCCAGCAGCTTGTATGGGGGCGGGGATACCGGGGAGCTGTTTTTT.

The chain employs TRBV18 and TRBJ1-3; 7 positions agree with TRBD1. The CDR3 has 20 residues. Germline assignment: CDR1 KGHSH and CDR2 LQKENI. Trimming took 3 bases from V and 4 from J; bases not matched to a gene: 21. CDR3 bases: TGTGCCAGCTCACCCTTCCTACCCGACAGGGAAAGACGTTACGGAAACACCATATATTTT. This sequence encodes CASSPFLPDRERRYGNTIYF.

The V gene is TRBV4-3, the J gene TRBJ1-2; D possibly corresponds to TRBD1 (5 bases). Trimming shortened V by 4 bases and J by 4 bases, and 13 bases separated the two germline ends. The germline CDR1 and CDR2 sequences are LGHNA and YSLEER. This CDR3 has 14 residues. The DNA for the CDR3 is TGCGCCAGCAGCCGCGACAGCCTCTTCTATGGCTACACCTTC. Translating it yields CASSRDSLFYGYTF.

CDR3 in DNA: TGCGCCAGCAGCCCCGGTCATAGCAATCAGCCCCAGCATTTT. It encodes CASSPGHSNQPQHF. J is TRBJ1-5 and V is TRBV4-1; D not certain. This CDR3 is built from 14 residues. The V gene's germline CDR1 is MGHRA and CDR2 YSYEKL. Trimming removed 4 bases at V and 0 bases at J, with 7 bases between.

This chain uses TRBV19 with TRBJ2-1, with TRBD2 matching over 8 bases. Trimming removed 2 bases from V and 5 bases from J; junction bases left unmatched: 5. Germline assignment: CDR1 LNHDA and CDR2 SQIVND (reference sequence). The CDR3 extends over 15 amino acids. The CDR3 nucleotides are TGTGCCAGTAGTATATCGGGGGGGGCACACAATGAGCAGTTCTTC. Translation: CASSISGGAHNEQFF.

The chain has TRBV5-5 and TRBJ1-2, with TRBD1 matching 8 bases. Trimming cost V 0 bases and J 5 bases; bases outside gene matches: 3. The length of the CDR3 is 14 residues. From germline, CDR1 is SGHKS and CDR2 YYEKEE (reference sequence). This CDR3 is CASSLGQGIYGYTF. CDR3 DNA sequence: TGTGCCAGCAGCTTGGGACAGGGGATATATGGCTACACCTTC. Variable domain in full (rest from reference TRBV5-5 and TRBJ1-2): DAGVTQSPTHLIKTRGQQVTLRCSPISGHKSVSWYQQVLGQGPQFIFQYYEKEERGRGNFPDRFSARQFPNYSSELNVNALLLGDSALYLCASSLGQGIYGYTFGSGTRLTVV.

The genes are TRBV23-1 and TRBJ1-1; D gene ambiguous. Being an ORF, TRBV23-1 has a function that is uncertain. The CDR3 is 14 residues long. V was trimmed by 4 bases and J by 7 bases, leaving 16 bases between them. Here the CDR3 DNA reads TGCGCCAGCAGTCCCAGCACCCAGGTCCTTGAAGCTTTCTTT. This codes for CASSPSTQVLEAFF.

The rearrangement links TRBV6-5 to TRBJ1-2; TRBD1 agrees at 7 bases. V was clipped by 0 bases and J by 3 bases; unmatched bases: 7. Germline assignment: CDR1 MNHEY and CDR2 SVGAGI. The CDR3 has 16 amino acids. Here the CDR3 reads CASSYSTPGGDYGYTF. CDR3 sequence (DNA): TGTGCCAGCAGTTACTCGACACCAGGGGGTGACTATGGCTACACCTTC.

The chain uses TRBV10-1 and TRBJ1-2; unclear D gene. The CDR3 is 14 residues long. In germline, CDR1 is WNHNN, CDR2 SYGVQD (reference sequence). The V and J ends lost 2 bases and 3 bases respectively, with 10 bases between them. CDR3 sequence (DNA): TGCGCCAGCAGTGAGATAGGGTACGACTATGGCTACACCTTC. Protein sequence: CASSEIGYDYGYTF.

The CDR3 is CASSQGGVNPYNEQFF. CDR3 nucleotide sequence: TGCGCCAGCAGCCAAGGAGGGGTAAACCCCTACAATGAGCAGTTCTTC. The chain is built from TRBV4-3 and TRBJ2-1, with D perhaps matching TRBD1 or TRBD2 (5 bases each). The V end was cut by 1 base, the J end by 2 bases, with 12 bases between. Per the germline V gene, CDR1 is LGHNA and CDR2 is YSLEER. This CDR3 is built from 16 residues.

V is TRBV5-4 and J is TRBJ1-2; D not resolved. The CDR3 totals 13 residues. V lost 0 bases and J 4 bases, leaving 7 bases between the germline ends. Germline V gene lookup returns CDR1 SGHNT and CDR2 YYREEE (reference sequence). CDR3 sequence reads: CASSLGTGYGYTF. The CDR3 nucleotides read TGTGCCAGCAGCTTGGGGACGGGCTATGGCTACACCTTC.

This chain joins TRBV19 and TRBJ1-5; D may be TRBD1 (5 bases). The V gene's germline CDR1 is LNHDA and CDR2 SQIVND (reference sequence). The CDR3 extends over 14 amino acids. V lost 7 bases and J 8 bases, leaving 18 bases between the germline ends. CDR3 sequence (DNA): TGTGCCAGTAACAACGGGGCGAGGGATAAGCCCCAGCATTTT. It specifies CASNNGARDKPQHF.

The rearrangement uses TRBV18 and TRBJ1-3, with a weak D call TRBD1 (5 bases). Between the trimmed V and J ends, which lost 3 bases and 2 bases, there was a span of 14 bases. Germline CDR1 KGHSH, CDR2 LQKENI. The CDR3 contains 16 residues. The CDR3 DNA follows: TGTGCCAGCTCACCCCCTCGACAGATTCCTGGAAACACCATATATTTT. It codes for CASSPPRQIPGNTIYF.

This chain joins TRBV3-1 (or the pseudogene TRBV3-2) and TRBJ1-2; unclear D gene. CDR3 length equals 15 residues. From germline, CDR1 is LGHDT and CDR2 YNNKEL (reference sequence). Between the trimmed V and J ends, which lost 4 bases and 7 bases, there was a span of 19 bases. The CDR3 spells CASSRSEGRGSGYTF. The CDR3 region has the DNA TGTGCCAGCAGCCGATCGGAAGGACGGGGTTCTGGCTACACCTTC.

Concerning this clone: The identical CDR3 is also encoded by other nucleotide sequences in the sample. The CDR3 loop reads CASSLSLNNEQFF. The CDR3 region has the DNA TGCGCCAGCAGCTTGTCGCTAAACAATGAGCAGTTCTTC. The V and J genes are TRBV5-1 and TRBJ2-1, with D unclear. Germline CDR1 SGHRS, CDR2 YFSETQ. This CDR3 has 13 amino acids. V lost 1 base, J lost 5 bases, and 7 bases lay in between.

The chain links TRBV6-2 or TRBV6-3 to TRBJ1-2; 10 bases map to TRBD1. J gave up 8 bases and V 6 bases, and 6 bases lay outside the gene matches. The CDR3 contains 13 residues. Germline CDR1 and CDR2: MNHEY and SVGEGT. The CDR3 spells CASSTGTGVGYTF. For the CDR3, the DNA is TGTGCCAGCAGCACCGGGACAGGGGTCGGCTACACCTTC.

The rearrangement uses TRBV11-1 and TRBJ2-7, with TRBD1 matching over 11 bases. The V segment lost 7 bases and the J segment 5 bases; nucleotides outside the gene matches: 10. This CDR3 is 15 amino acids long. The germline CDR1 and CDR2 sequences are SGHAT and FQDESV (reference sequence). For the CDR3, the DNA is TGTGCCAGCACCACGGGACAGGGGGTTCGAAACGAGCAGTACTTC. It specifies CASTTGQGVRNEQYF.

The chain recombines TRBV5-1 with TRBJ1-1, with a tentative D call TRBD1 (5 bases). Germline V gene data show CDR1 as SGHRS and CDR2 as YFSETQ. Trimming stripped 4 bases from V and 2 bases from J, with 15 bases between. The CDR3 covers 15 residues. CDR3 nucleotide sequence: TGCGCCAGCAGCCCCGTGGGGGGAATAAACACTGAAGCTTTCTTT. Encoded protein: CASSPVGGINTEAFF.

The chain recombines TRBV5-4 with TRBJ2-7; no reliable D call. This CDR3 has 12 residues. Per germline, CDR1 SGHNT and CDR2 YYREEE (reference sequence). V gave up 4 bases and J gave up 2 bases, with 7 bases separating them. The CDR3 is CASSDVAYEQYF. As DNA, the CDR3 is TGTGCCAGCAGCGATGTAGCCTACGAGCAGTACTTC. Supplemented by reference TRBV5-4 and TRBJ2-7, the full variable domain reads ETGVTQSPTHLIKTRGQQVTLRCSSQSGHNTVSWYQQALGQGPQFIFQYYREEENGRGNFPPRFSGLQFPNYSSELNVNALELDDSALYLCASSDVAYEQYFGPGTRLTVT.

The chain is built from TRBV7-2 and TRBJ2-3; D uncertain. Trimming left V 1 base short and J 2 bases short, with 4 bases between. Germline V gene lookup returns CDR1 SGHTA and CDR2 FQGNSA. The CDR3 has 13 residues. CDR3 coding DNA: TGTGCCAGCAGCTTAGTTTTCACAGATACGCAGTATTTT. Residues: CASSLVFTDTQYF.